The source of this T cell receptor beta chain is a study of T-cell memory formation after mild COVID-19. On the study more broadly: There were largely donor-specific TCR clusters.

In germline, CDR1 is LGHNT, CDR2 FRNRAP. This CDR3 comprises 16 residues. The germline V and J ends were trimmed by 5 bases and 0 bases, with 17 bases remaining between them. Study results and caveats: Some clones that responded turned up in pre-infection memory, which suggests that cross-reactive memory joined in. Those CD4+ clones that contracted were mainly in CM and EM (CD8+ ones in EMRA).

In regard to this clonotype: As yet, its antigen is unknown.

TCRdb reprocessed the 5' RACE reads with MiXCR, giving one entry per CDR3 protein. The sample shows roughly 610,000 distinct CDR3 sequences, 17% of them seen only once. Sequencing was done on a sample of PBMCs or a T cell subset sorted from them (not recorded which). The chain has TRBV12-5 and TRBJ2-7; perhaps TRBD1 as D (5 bases). The receptor's source is an adult woman who had mild COVID-19 (a few samples of this study predate the infection). Cell type and time point are not known. CDR3 nucleotide sequence: TGTGCTAGTGGTCTGAGGAGCTTAGACAGCTCCTACGAGCAGTACTTC. This sequence encodes CASGLRSLDSSYEQYF.